This is a list of T cell receptor beta chains from one sample in a study of cytomegalovirus exposure and HLA in healthy donors. The assay was immunoSEQ multiplex PCR, and TCRdb's table has in-frame clones only and misses some. The sample contains some 69,000 clones, 96% of which appear only once. Sequencing used PBMCs. The receptors originated from a man in his late teens or twenties in good health and CMV-seronegative. Each CDR3 is given with its conserved first and last residue. The D gene is left open where the match is weak. The size field is filled for only some rows; it gives once, few, many or a size class.

j_call: TRBJ1-2; cdr3_length: 15; v_call: TRBV19; clone_size: .; d_call: TRBD1; cdr3_aa: CASSPRQGPVGGYTF; cdr3_nt: TGTGCCAGTAGTCCTAGACAGGGACCGGTCGGTGGCTACACCTTC
j_call: TRBJ2-1; cdr3_length: 15; v_call: TRBV9; clone_size: .; d_call: TRBD2; cdr3_aa: CASSVAGGSGNEQFF; cdr3_nt: TGTGCCAGCAGCGTAGCTGGCGGGAGTGGAAATGAGCAGTTCTTC
j_call: TRBJ2-7; cdr3_length: 16; v_call: TRBV5-5; clone_size: .; d_call: TRBD1; cdr3_aa: CASSLARTGESYEQYF; cdr3_nt: TGTGCCAGCAGCTTGGCGAGGACAGGGGAATCCTACGAGCAGTACTTC
j_call: TRBJ2-6; cdr3_length: 21; v_call: TRBV10-3; clone_size: .; d_call: TRBD1; cdr3_aa: CAISDPEMGQGEISGANVLTF; cdr3_nt: TGTGCCATCAGTGACCCAGAAATGGGACAGGGGGAAATCTCTGGGGCCAACGTCCTGACTTTC
j_call: TRBJ1-1; cdr3_length: 12; v_call: TRBV28; clone_size: .; d_call: TRBD1; cdr3_aa: CAHRGPDTEAFF; cdr3_nt: TGTGCTCACAGGGGTCCTGACACTGAAGCTTTCTTT
j_call: TRBJ2-6; cdr3_length: 16; v_call: TRBV28; clone_size: .; d_call: .; cdr3_aa: CASSPTGVGGANVLTF; cdr3_nt: TGTGCCAGCAGTCCGACGGGGGTGGGAGGGGCCAACGTCCTGACTTTC
j_call: TRBJ1-2; cdr3_length: 12; v_call: TRBV2; clone_size: .; d_call: .; cdr3_aa: CASATVEGGYTF; cdr3_nt: TGTGCCAGCGCGACCGTTGAGGGTGGCTACACCTTC
j_call: TRBJ2-1; cdr3_length: 15; v_call: TRBV6-6; clone_size: few; d_call: TRBD2; cdr3_aa: CASSQTSGPYNEQFF; cdr3_nt: TGTGCCAGCAGTCAAACTAGCGGGCCTTACAATGAGCAGTTCTTC
j_call: TRBJ1-4; cdr3_length: 14; v_call: TRBV19; clone_size: .; d_call: TRBD1; cdr3_aa: CATSNRGLDEKLFF; cdr3_nt: TGTGCCACCTCAAACAGGGGGCTTGATGAAAAACTGTTTTTT
j_call: TRBJ2-3; cdr3_length: 12; v_call: TRBV7-6; clone_size: once; d_call: .; cdr3_aa: CASSLTEDTQYF; cdr3_nt: TGTGCCAGCAGCTTGACTGAAGATACGCAGTATTTT
j_call: TRBJ1-2; cdr3_length: 14; v_call: TRBV5-4; clone_size: .; d_call: TRBD1; cdr3_aa: CASSSGQGNYGYTF; cdr3_nt: TGTGCCAGCAGCTCAGGACAGGGCAACTATGGCTACACCTTC
j_call: TRBJ1-2; cdr3_length: 13; v_call: TRBV6-4; clone_size: once; d_call: TRBD1; cdr3_aa: CASSETGNDGYTF; cdr3_nt: TGTGCCAGCAGTGAGACAGGGAACGATGGCTACACCTTC
j_call: TRBJ1-1; cdr3_length: 15; v_call: TRBV28; clone_size: .; d_call: TRBD1; cdr3_aa: CASSSRQGATTEAFF; cdr3_nt: TGTGCCAGCAGTTCAAGACAGGGGGCGACCACTGAAGCTTTCTTT
j_call: TRBJ2-3; cdr3_length: 16; v_call: TRBV9; clone_size: .; d_call: .; cdr3_aa: CASSPRAGSVTDTQYF; cdr3_nt: TGTGCCAGCAGTCCACGAGCGGGTTCTGTCACAGATACGCAGTATTTT